The 8 T cell receptor beta chains below were found in one sample sequenced in a study of beta chain features in type 1 diabetes. Since all of the isolated RNA was reverse transcribed, expressed TCRB transcripts were what got sequenced. Profiling relied on immunoSEQ multiplex PCR, and the TCRdb table lists in-frame clones only, not all of them. The sample lists 390,000 or so clones, roughly 14% occurring once. The sample was naive CD4+ T cells from blood. These TCRs come from a man aged 25 to 40 in good health.

The chain couples TRBV29-1 to TRBJ1-5; D might be TRBD1 (6 bases). V was pared by 6 bases and J by 6 bases, with 18 bases between. The V gene's germline CDR1 is SQVTM and CDR2 ANQGSEA. The CDR3 has 14 residues. The CDR3 protein is CSVAHREGSQPQHF. The CDR3 DNA follows: TGCAGCGTGGCCCACAGGGAAGGCAGTCAGCCCCAGCATTTT.

A few counts support this clone. The V and J genes are TRBV18 and TRBJ1-1; a possible D gene is TRBD1 (5 bases). This CDR3 has 14 residues. V lost 0 bases to trimming and J lost 5 bases, with 10 bases between them. The V gene's germline CDR1 is KGHSH and CDR2 LQKENI. For the CDR3, the DNA is TGTGCCAGCTCACCACCGGGACGGGCGACTGAAGCTTTCTTT. It codes for CASSPPGRATEAFF.

CDR3 nucleotide sequence: TGTGCCACCAGCAGGTTAGGCAGGTTTAGGGACACCGGGGAGCTGTTTTTT. This gives the protein CATSRLGRFRDTGELFF. This sequence joins TRBV15 and TRBJ2-2, with D hard to call. Per germline, CDR1 LNHNV and CDR2 YYDKDF (reference sequence). CDR3 size: 17 residues. The V and J ends lost 3 bases and 3 bases respectively, with 17 bases between them. The full variable domain, rest sourced from reference TRBV15 and TRBJ2-2, is DAMVIQNPRYQVTQFGKPVTLSCSQTLNHNVMYWYQQKSSQAPKLLFHYYDKDFNNEADTPDNFQSRRPNTSFCFLDIRSPGLGDTAMYLCATSRLGRFRDTGELFFGEGSRLTVL.

The rearrangement links TRBV7-8 to TRBJ2-7; the D gene is possibly TRBD2 (6 bases). The length of the CDR3 is 14 residues. Germline CDR1 SGHVS, CDR2 FQNEAQ. The V gene lost 3 bases and the J gene lost 5 bases, with 14 bases spanning the gap. Here the CDR3 DNA reads TGTGCCAGCAGCTTCGGGGGAAGGGTTAACGAGCAGTACTTC. Its protein product is CASSFGGRVNEQYF.

In its sample, this clone was seen a few times. The rearrangement joins TRBV7-2 to TRBJ2-3; 10 nucleotides match TRBD2. V trimming: 5 bases; J trimming: 2 bases; junction bases outside the gene matches: 7. The CDR3 has 16 amino acids. Germline V gives CDR1 SGHTA, CDR2 FQGNSA. The CDR3 protein is CASSQRTSGNTDTQYF. CDR3 nucleotides: TGTGCCAGCAGCCAGAGGACTAGCGGAAACACAGATACGCAGTATTTT.

This clone has more than one count but fewer than ten. The chain couples TRBV4-2 to TRBJ2-1; possible D gene TRBD1, 5 bases. Germline CDR1 and CDR2: LGHNA and YNFKEQ. Deletions cut 0 bases from V and 6 bases from J, with 9 bases between. The CDR3 has 14 amino acids. The CDR3 region has the DNA TGTGCCAGCAGCCAAGAACTGGGGCTCAATGAGCAGTTCTTC. Protein sequence: CASSQELGLNEQFF.

This clone has a handful of counts. This chain uses TRBV2 with TRBJ2-7, with TRBD2 identical over 8 bases. Germline assignment: CDR1 SNHLY and CDR2 FYNNEI. The length of the CDR3 is 16 residues. V shed 5 bases, J shed 6 bases, and the junction held 15 bases outside the gene matches. This CDR3 is CASSQSSGLWIPEQYF. The CDR3 nucleotides are TGTGCCAGCAGTCAGTCTAGCGGGCTGTGGATCCCCGAGCAGTACTTC.

The rearrangement links TRBV7-2 to TRBJ2-7; D gene ambiguous. The CDR3 length is 11 residues. V was pared by 2 bases and J by 7 bases, with 6 bases between. Germline V gene lookup returns CDR1 SGHTA and CDR2 FQGNSA. DNA of the CDR3: TGTGCCAGCAGCTTAAGGTGGGAGCAGTACTTC. It specifies CASSLRWEQYF. Variable domain in full (rest from reference TRBV7-2 and TRBJ2-7): GAGVSQSPSNKVTEKGKDVELRCDPISGHTALYWYRQSLGQGLEFLIYFQGNSAPDKSGLPSDRFSAERTGGSVSTLTIQRTQQEDSAVYLCASSLRWEQYFGPGTRLTVT.